Listed below are T cell receptor beta chains from one sample, sequenced in a study of T cells after yellow fever vaccination. From the 5' RACE reads, TCRdb called clonotypes with MiXCR, one entry per CDR3 protein. The table has around 610,000 distinct CDR3 sequences, less than 15% seen once. The specimen comprised PBMCs, sampled on the day of the yellow fever booster vaccination. Source of these receptors: a man between 25 and 39 years old who received the YFV17D yellow fever vaccine. CDR3s include the opening cysteine and the closing phenylalanine or tryptophan. The D gene is left open where the match is weak. Size values are once, few and many counts, or a class for expanded clones, and some rows have none.

j_call	clone_size	d_call	v_call	cdr3_aa	cdr3_nt
TRBJ2-3	NA	TRBD1	TRBV10-3	CAIRTGTGVTDTQYF	TGTGCCATCAGGACCGGGACAGGGGTCACAGATACGCAGTATTTT
TRBJ1-1	few	NA	TRBV3-1	CASSQGGLAEAFF	TGTGCCAGCAGCCAAGGCGGGTTGGCTGAAGCTTTCTTT
TRBJ2-5	NA	TRBD2	TRBV7-2	CASSSLAGGPEETQYF	TGTGCCAGCAGCTCCCTAGCGGGAGGGCCTGAGGAGACCCAGTACTTC
TRBJ2-5	few	TRBD1	TRBV18	CAATRDRQETQYF	TGTGCCGCAACCCGGGACAGACAAGAGACCCAGTACTTC
TRBJ2-5	few	NA	TRBV12-3/TRBV12-4	CASSLLNSGTQYF	TGTGCCAGCAGTTTATTGAACTCTGGGACCCAGTACTTC
TRBJ2-2	NA	NA	TRBV29-1	CSVQMNTGELFF	TGCAGCGTACAGATGAACACCGGGGAGCTGTTTTTT
TRBJ2-1	few	NA	TRBV5-1	CASSLAGRVSGYNEQFF	TGCGCCAGCAGCTTGGCTGGCCGGGTCTCGGGCTACAATGAGCAGTTCTTC
TRBJ2-5	NA	NA	TRBV27	CASSLRDGVGTQYF	TGTGCCAGCAGTTTGCGGGACGGGGTAGGGACCCAGTACTTC
TRBJ2-7	NA	TRBD2	TRBV9	CASSAEAGGYEQYF	TGTGCCAGCAGCGCCGAAGCGGGAGGCTACGAGCAGTACTTC
TRBJ2-1	NA	TRBD2	TRBV5-4	CASSPAGLAANEQFF	TGTGCCAGCAGCCCGGCGGGACTAGCGGCCAATGAGCAGTTCTTC
TRBJ2-1	few	TRBD2	TRBV7-9	CASSSGTSGFEQFF	TGTGCCAGCAGTTCCGGGACTAGCGGGTTTGAGCAGTTCTTC
TRBJ2-7	NA	TRBD1	TRBV29-1	CSAQGDEQYF	TGCAGCGCTCAGGGGGACGAGCAGTACTTC
TRBJ1-1	few	NA	TRBV6-1	CASMPSHKGTEAFF	TGTGCCAGCATGCCCAGTCATAAGGGAACTGAAGCTTTCTTT
TRBJ2-1	NA	NA	TRBV7-2	CASSYITRSYNEQFF	TGTGCCAGCAGCTACATAACCCGCTCCTACAATGAGCAGTTCTTC
TRBJ1-1	NA	NA	TRBV29-1	CSVLGTSEAFF	TGCAGCGTCCTCGGGACGTCTGAAGCTTTCTTT
TRBJ1-2	few	NA	TRBV20-1	CSARVSQGYYGYTF	TGCAGTGCTAGAGTTTCACAGGGCTACTATGGCTACACCTTC
TRBJ2-2	few	NA	TRBV7-3	CASSYALTGELFF	TGTGCCAGCAGCTACGCTTTAACCGGGGAGCTGTTTTTT
TRBJ1-1	NA	NA	TRBV6-1	CASARQRRSTEAFF	TGTGCCAGCGCCCGACAGCGCAGATCCACTGAAGCTTTCTTT
TRBJ2-7	few	NA	TRBV21-1	CASIWDRAHEQYF	TGTGCCAGCATCTGGGACAGGGCCCACGAGCAGTACTTC
TRBJ1-5	NA	TRBD1	TRBV6-5	CASSYDRGSNQPQHF	TGTGCCAGCAGTTACGACAGGGGAAGCAATCAGCCCCAGCATTTT
TRBJ2-2	NA	NA	TRBV5-1	CASKDTANTGELFF	TGCGCCAGCAAGGATACGGCGAACACCGGGGAGCTGTTTTTT
TRBJ1-5	NA	NA	TRBV12-3/TRBV12-4	CASSFLVEFQGRVNQPQHF	TGTGCCAGCAGTTTCTTGGTAGAGTTCCAGGGACGGGTGAATCAGCCCCAGCATTTT
TRBJ2-5	NA	TRBD2	TRBV10-1	CASSESGTSGVETQYF	TGCGCCAGCAGTGAGTCTGGGACTAGCGGCGTGGAGACCCAGTACTTC
TRBJ2-3	few	TRBD2	TRBV20-1	CSARGSGLAGIDTQYF	TGCAGTGCTAGAGGATCCGGACTAGCGGGGATAGATACGCAGTATTTT
TRBJ2-1	NA	NA	TRBV14	CASSPLGTVNEQFF	TGTGCCAGCAGTCCCCTGGGGACGGTAAATGAGCAGTTCTTC
TRBJ2-5	few	TRBD1	TRBV10-3	CATWDREETQYF	TGTGCCACCTGGGACAGAGAAGAGACCCAGTACTTC
TRBJ2-2	NA	NA	TRBV25-1	CASSEYNRATGELFF	TGTGCCAGCAGTGAATATAACAGAGCTACCGGGGAGCTGTTTTTT
TRBJ2-7	NA	NA	TRBV27	CASSLGGTIPYEQYF	TGTGCCAGCAGTTTAGGTGGGACAATCCCCTACGAGCAGTACTTC
TRBJ2-7	NA	TRBD2	TRBV11-2	CASSLMGGEQYF	TGTGCCAGCAGCTTAATGGGGGGGGAGCAGTACTTC
TRBJ1-4	few	NA	TRBV7-9	CASSRGLSEKLFF	TGTGCCAGCAGCCGAGGGTTGAGTGAAAAACTGTTTTTT
TRBJ2-3	few	TRBD2	TRBV6-2/TRBV6-3	CASSGTAGGPGDTQYF	TGTGCCAGCAGCGGTACGGCGGGAGGCCCCGGCGATACGCAGTATTTT
TRBJ2-7	NA	NA	TRBV10-3	CAISDPIPRDGEQYF	TGTGCCATCAGTGACCCTATTCCCCGCGATGGCGAGCAGTACTTC
TRBJ2-5	NA	TRBD1	TRBV9	CASSQGVANQETQYF	TGTGCCAGCAGTCAGGGGGTGGCCAACCAAGAGACCCAGTACTTC
TRBJ2-7	few	NA	TRBV12-3/TRBV12-4	CASRHAAVGVAYEQYF	TGTGCCAGCAGACACGCGGCCGTCGGGGTAGCCTACGAGCAGTACTTC
TRBJ2-7	few	NA	TRBV10-3	CAISDVSSSYEQYF	TGTGCCATCAGTGATGTTTCGTCCTCCTACGAGCAGTACTTC
TRBJ1-2	NA	NA	TRBV6-5	CASSYGGPGDGYTF	TGTGCCAGCAGTTACGGGGGACCCGGGGATGGCTACACCTTC
TRBJ2-1	NA	TRBD2	TRBV27	CASSLSTSGFYNEQFF	TGTGCCAGCAGTTTATCTACTAGCGGGTTTTACAATGAGCAGTTCTTC
TRBJ2-5	NA	TRBD1	TRBV15	CATSAGTELIETQYF	TGTGCCACCAGCGCCGGGACAGAACTTATCGAGACCCAGTACTTC
TRBJ2-6	NA	NA	TRBV20-1	CSAPEGSGANVLTF	TGCAGTGCGCCTGAGGGTAGTGGGGCCAACGTCCTGACTTTC
TRBJ2-7	few	TRBD2	TRBV20-1	CSAAGGGLESEQYF	TGCAGTGCCGCCGGCGGGGGGTTAGAGTCCGAGCAGTACTTC
TRBJ2-7	few	NA	TRBV12-3/TRBV12-4	CASSLKAPVQYF	TGTGCCAGCAGTTTAAAAGCCCCCGTGCAGTACTTC
TRBJ1-1	NA	NA	TRBV6-5	CASSYLTLGRTEAFF	TGTGCCAGCAGTTATTTGACCCTGGGACGCACTGAAGCTTTCTTT
TRBJ1-4	few	NA	TRBV10-2	CASSDPLVGSGNEKLFF	TGCGCCAGCAGTGACCCCCTTGTCGGTAGTGGGAATGAAAAACTGTTTTTT
TRBJ2-1	few	NA	TRBV6-1	CASQQPQGGANEQFF	TGTGCCAGTCAACAACCCCAGGGGGGGGCCAATGAGCAGTTCTTC
TRBJ1-4	NA	NA	TRBV5-6	CASSLVETRDEKLFF	TGTGCCAGCAGCTTGGTAGAGACCCGGGATGAAAAACTGTTTTTT
TRBJ2-2	few	NA	TRBV10-2	CASQPLILNTGELFF	TGCGCCAGCCAGCCTCTAATTCTGAACACCGGGGAGCTGTTTTTT
TRBJ1-6	NA	NA	TRBV9	CASSVDPGHLNSPLHF	TGTGCCAGCAGCGTGGACCCGGGACACTTGAATTCACCCCTCCACTTT
TRBJ2-1	few	NA	TRBV6-2/TRBV6-3	CASSYNPLLSSYNEQFF	TGTGCCAGCAGTTACAATCCTCTTCTAAGCTCCTACAATGAGCAGTTCTTC
TRBJ1-5	NA	NA	TRBV20-1	CSAREGIQPQHF	TGCAGTGCTAGGGAGGGGATTCAGCCCCAGCATTTT
TRBJ2-7	few	NA	TRBV5-1	CASSLGPRRSEQYF	TGCGCCAGCAGCTTGGGCCCAAGACGCAGCGAGCAGTACTTC
TRBJ2-5	few	NA	TRBV20-1	CSARSGGNQETQYF	TGCAGTGCTAGATCCGGTGGGAACCAAGAGACCCAGTACTTC
TRBJ2-1	few	TRBD2	TRBV3-1	CASSQARTSGIGNEQFF	TGTGCCAGCAGCCAAGCCCGGACTAGCGGGATTGGAAATGAGCAGTTCTTC
TRBJ1-2	few	TRBD1	TRBV20-1	CSARRTGGAYGYTF	TGCAGTGCTAGAAGGACAGGGGGCGCGTATGGCTACACCTTC
TRBJ2-2	NA	TRBD2	TRBV11-2	CASSRRQASGSLGELFF	TGTGCCAGCAGCCGAAGGCAGGCTAGCGGGAGTTTGGGGGAGCTGTTTTTT
TRBJ2-7	NA	TRBD1	TRBV5-1	CASSSITGDVYEQYF	TGCGCCAGCAGCTCAATTACAGGGGACGTCTACGAGCAGTACTTC
TRBJ2-6	few	NA	TRBV7-2	CASSFWGTGANVLTF	TGTGCCAGCAGCTTTTGGGGGACTGGGGCCAACGTCCTGACTTTC
TRBJ1-1	few	NA	TRBV5-6	CASSLLDDTEAFF	TGTGCCAGCAGCTTGTTGGACGACACTGAAGCTTTCTTT
TRBJ2-2	NA	NA	TRBV12-3/TRBV12-4	CASSLSTMVGELFF	TGTGCCAGCAGTTTGTCAACGATGGTCGGGGAGCTGTTTTTT
TRBJ2-7	NA	TRBD2	TRBV5-1	CASGNNGLAAGEQYF	TGCGCCAGCGGCAATAACGGACTAGCGGCTGGCGAGCAGTACTTC
TRBJ2-7	NA	TRBD1	TRBV3-1	CASSQWGQVWYEQYF	TGTGCCAGCAGCCAGTGGGGACAGGTATGGTACGAGCAGTACTTC